This T cell receptor beta chain comes out of a study of T cell changes during pregnancy in multiple sclerosis. Produced via immunoSEQ multiplex PCR; TCRdb's table is partial and in-frame only. Of over 10,000 clones detected, about 91% appear once; the ten largest clones hold about 8%. This clone was observed a handful of times. Germline assignment: CDR1 MNHEY and CDR2 SVGAGI. The CDR3 sequence is 16 residues long. V dropped 2 bases and J dropped 6; count of bases not matched to a gene: 9. V is TRBV6-5 and J is TRBJ2-7, with 11 bases fitting TRBD1. Here the sequenced sample was CD8+ T cells from peripheral blood mononuclear cells, taken in the second trimester of pregnancy. This TCR came from a female donor in good health, enrolled as a control in a pregnancy study. Here the CDR3 reads CASSYLPGQGVPEQYF. CDR3 in DNA: TGTGCCAGCAGTTACCTTCCGGGACAGGGGGTTCCCGAGCAGTACTTC.